This T cell receptor beta chain was sequenced during a study of blood T cell repertoires in COVID-19. Study at large: Some COVID-19 samples were acute and others convalescent; all came from the United States, Italy and Spain. PBMCs, B-cell-depleted T cells, or T cells were the source of the cDNA or gDNA that made up the material.

V shed 6 bases and J 7 bases; nucleotides not matched to a gene: 6. The CDR3 covers 13 residues. Germline CDR1 reads MNHEY; CDR2 reads SMNVEV (reference sequence). Original handling: Estimation of nucleated cell counts was performed using reference gene primer amplification. Data came from immunoSEQ multiplex PCR; TCRdb stores just in-frame clones and leaves some out. V, J and clone size are taken as reported in that table, and D and trimming were inferred from the DNA itself. Of more than 150,000 clones in the sample, 65% to 90% are singletons; the top ten hold roughly 8%. The chain combines TRBV27 with TRBJ1-2; 9 bases align to TRBD1. Material for sequencing was peripheral blood. This sequence was found in a man in his 60s with acute or convalescent COVID-19. Here the CDR3 DNA reads TGTGCCAGCAGCTACACAGGGGGCCCTGGCTACACCTTC. This encodes CASSYTGGPGYTF.